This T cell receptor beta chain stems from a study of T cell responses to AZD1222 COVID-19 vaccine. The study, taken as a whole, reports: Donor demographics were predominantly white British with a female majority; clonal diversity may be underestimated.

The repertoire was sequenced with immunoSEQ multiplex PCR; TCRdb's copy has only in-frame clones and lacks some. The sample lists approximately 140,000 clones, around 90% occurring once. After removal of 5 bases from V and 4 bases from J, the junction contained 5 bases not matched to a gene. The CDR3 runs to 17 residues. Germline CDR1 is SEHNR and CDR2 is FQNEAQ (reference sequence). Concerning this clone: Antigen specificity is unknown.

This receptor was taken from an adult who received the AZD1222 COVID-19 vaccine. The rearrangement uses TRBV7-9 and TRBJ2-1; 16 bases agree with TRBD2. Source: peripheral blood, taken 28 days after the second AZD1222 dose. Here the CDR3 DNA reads TGTGCCAGCAGCCTCGGGACTAGCGGGAGGGAGTACAATGAGCAGTTCTTC. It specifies CASSLGTSGREYNEQFF.